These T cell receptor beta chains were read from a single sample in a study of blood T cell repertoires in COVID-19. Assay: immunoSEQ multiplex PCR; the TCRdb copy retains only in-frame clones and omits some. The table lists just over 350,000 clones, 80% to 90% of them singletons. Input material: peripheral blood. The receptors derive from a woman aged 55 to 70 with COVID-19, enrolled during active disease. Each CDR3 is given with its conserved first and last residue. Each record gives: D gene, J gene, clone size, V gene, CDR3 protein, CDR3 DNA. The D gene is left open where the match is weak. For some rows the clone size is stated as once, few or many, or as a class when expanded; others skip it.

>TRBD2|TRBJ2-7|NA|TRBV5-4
CASSLAAGVSYEQYF
TGTGCCAGCAGCTTGGCGGCGGGGGTATCCTACGAGCAGTACTTC
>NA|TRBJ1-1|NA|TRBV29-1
CSVVTVLNTEAFF
TGCAGCGTTGTCACAGTCTTAAACACTGAAGCTTTCTTT
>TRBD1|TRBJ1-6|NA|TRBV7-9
CASTSSGDRNSPLHF
TGTGCCAGCACTTCTTCGGGGGACAGAAATTCACCCCTCCACTTT
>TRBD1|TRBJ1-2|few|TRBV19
CASSTDRVQNYGYTF
TGTGCCAGTAGTACAGACAGGGTACAAAACTATGGCTACACCTTC
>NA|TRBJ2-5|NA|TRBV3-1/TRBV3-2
CASSQTSGGSIKETQYF
TGTGCCAGCAGCCAAACCTCTGGAGGTTCTATTAAAGAGACCCAGTACTTC
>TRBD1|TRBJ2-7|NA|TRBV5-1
CASSPGTVHGEQYF
TGCGCCAGCAGTCCGGGGACAGTCCACGGCGAGCAGTACTTC
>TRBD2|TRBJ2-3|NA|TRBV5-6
CASSSGLAKSTDTQYF
TGTGCCAGCAGCTCGGGACTAGCGAAGAGCACAGATACGCAGTATTTT
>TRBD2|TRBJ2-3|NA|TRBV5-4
CASSPGTSGNTDTQYF
TGTGCCAGCAGCCCGGGGACTAGCGGTAACACAGATACGCAGTATTTT
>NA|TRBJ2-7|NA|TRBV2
CASSIPGQSYEQYF
TGTGCCAGCAGTATCCCGGGACAATCCTACGAGCAGTACTTC
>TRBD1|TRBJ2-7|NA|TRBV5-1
CASSLAYGTGYEQYF
TGCGCCAGCAGCTTGGCCTACGGGACAGGGTACGAGCAGTACTTC